This record looks at one T cell receptor (beta chain) sequence and its context. In the authors' workflow: Reference gene primer amplification gave estimated nucleated cell counts. This table comes from immunoSEQ multiplex PCR, and its TCRdb copy is limited to in-frame clones, with some not included. The DNA gave D and trimming, while V, J and clone size come from that table. The sample holds some 16,000 clones, about 81% seen once. The CDR3 runs 12 residues. Trimming stripped 6 bases from V and 7 bases from J, with 13 bases between. CDR1 SEHNR and CDR2 FQNEAQ come from the germline V gene (reference sequence). The data are from a study of blood T cell repertoires in COVID-19. On the study more broadly: Acute-phase and convalescent COVID-19 samples originated in the United States, Italy and Spain. In each case, the material was cDNA or gDNA derived from T cells, B-cell-depleted T cells, or PBMCs.

The origin of this receptor is a man in his 60s with acute or convalescent COVID-19. The sequencing input was peripheral blood. The rearrangement links TRBV7-9 to TRBJ2-7; maybe TRBD1 (6 bases). The CDR3 spells CASRTGLREQYF. The CDR3 nucleotides read TGTGCCAGCAGAACAGGGCTACGAGAGCAGTACTTC.